This paragraph covers one TCR beta chain sequence. The antigen is undetermined. Total RNA amounting to around 450 ng was the source from which TCR beta cDNA was made with a constant-region primer. ARM-PCR, slightly modified, supplied the TCR beta libraries through three nested multiplex PCR rounds. Rounds one and two of PCR, each of approximately 11 cycles, were primed with TRBV1-TRBV30 forward primers and a C-beta reverse primer. TCRdb called the multiplex PCR reads again in MiXCR, with one record for every CDR3 protein. The table lists tens of thousands of distinct CDR3 sequences, about 71% of them singletons. The germline V and J ends were trimmed by 7 bases and 11 bases, with 18 bases remaining between them. The germline V gene has CDR1 MNHNS and CDR2 SASEGT. CDR3 length: 13 amino acids. These data come from a study of tumor-infiltrating lymphocytes in primary liver carcinoma. Co-extraction yielded RNA and DNA from 20-30 mg of unsorted bulk tissue. Patients were treatment-naive with chronic HBV infection.

Findings and limits, study-wide: Tumors significantly exceeded blood in top-250-clone fraction (p = 0.039).

The sequenced sample was liver tumor tissue from sampling region 4. Subset described: tumor region T4, right-lateral pole. The V gene is TRBV6-1, the J gene TRBJ1-5; D gene uncertain. The receptor's source is a middle-aged man with primary liver carcinoma and hepatitis B virus infection. The CDR3 nucleotides are TGTGCCAGCATTAGCGTCCTTGGCGGGACCCAGCATTTT. Protein sequence: CASISVLGGTQHF.